This TCR beta chain was sequenced for a study of shared clonotypes between healthy human individuals (dated by TCRdb to the early 2020s). Broadly, across the study: A couple of women and a few men aged 18 to 49 years were included in the cohort. Between about 0.9 and 9 billion PBMCs per donor were obtained by leukapheresis. The study deeply sequenced blood TCR repertoires of five healthy adults to estimate repertoire size and the extent of clonotype sharing between individuals. For each donor, CD4 naive and CD4 memory were each given three plates, CD8 naive was given two plates, and CD8 memory was given one plate. Libraries were prepared and TCR repertoires were sequenced by different laboratories using diverse techniques, in order to increase sequencing depth and limit assay-specific biases.

On this clone itself: Its antigen has not been determined. No base quality values were provided; no much bigger clone lies one nucleotide off.

Overall study outcomes, separate from this receptor: The small number of donors limited the genetic and exposure-history diversity represented. Pairwise subsampling indicated that sequencing depth was expected to affect the degree of clonotype sharing among donors. Only blood was sampled, and tissue TCR repertoires likely differ from those in blood. Rarefaction of sorted-subset datasets indicated incomplete sequencing despite the large sequencing depth. Naive subsets generally had larger estimated clonotype richness than memory subsets. When a handful of donors were compared, the shared fraction of clonotypes was 5% to 6.5% for naive CD4, over 3% for naive CD8, 2.3% for memory CD4, and roughly 0.43% for memory CD8. Compared with non-shared clonotypes, the clonotypes found in all four sorted-subset donors had higher generation probabilities.

Using the deep immunoSEQ assay, TCR CDR3 regions were amplified from genomic DNA by multiplex PCR. For each cell subset, the extracted genomic DNA was distributed evenly across all wells of several immunoSEQ 96-well plates, and each plate served as one replicate. Each replicate PCR for sorted subsets received about 200 ng genomic DNA, equal to 30,000 or so T cell genomes. Purified libraries were quantified with a Qubit 3.0 fluorometer, sized on a Bioanalyzer 2100, and re-quantified with the KAPA Library Quantification kit. Each immunoSEQ 96-well plate was sequenced on its own single-read 150-cycle Illumina NextSeq 550 flow cell. Processing in the source paper ran as follows. Because the immunoSEQ output held only junctional sequences and lacked quality scores, the filtering could not match the filtering applied to full-length reads. To assign V/J genes and CDR3, sequences were annotated using PyIR, a Python wrapper for IgBLAST v1.9, with IMGT germline references. Reads with weak V/J assignments (E-value above 1e-6), missing CDR3, stop codons, out-of-frame junctions, or ambiguous translated residues were removed. A V3J clonotype was defined by an identical inferred V gene, J gene, and CDR3 amino acid sequence. Percentage overlap between repertoires was calculated by dividing the number of shared unique clonotypes by the size of the smaller repertoire. Repertoire richness was assessed with RTK rarefaction, the Chao1 estimator, and Recon v2.1 estimates of unobserved clonotypes. Generation probabilities for all TCRbeta clonotypes obtained by the gDNA method from a few donors were computed using OLGA. Sourced from immuneACCESS, this table was stored by TCRdb with only in-frame sequences that have V and J called. A share of the clones is absent; for the studies checked, an unresolved V gene accounts for under half, and the remainder has no known explanation. That table gives V, J and clone size, and the DNA gave D and trimming. Within this sample are 2 million to 2.5 million clones, with less than 95% of them counted one time only. The ten top clones hold more than 0.35% of the sample.

The germline V end is reduced by 0 bases and the J end by 0 bases; junction bases left unmatched: 4. As encoded in the germline V gene, CDR1 is SGHRS while CDR2 is YFSETQ. The CDR3 goes from the cysteine to the phenylalanine over 17 residues. Just CDR3 DNA is preserved here, 51 bases in frame from base 1. The donors were healthy, HIV-negative adults with no recently reported acute infections or vaccinations. Only Caucasian adults living in Nashville, Tennessee, USA were represented among the donors. Magnetic negative selection was used to enrich CD4+ T cells, after which naive cells were positively selected on CD45RA and the negative fraction became the memory subset. Blood was obtained by leukapheresis, after which PBMCs were separated by Ficoll-Histopaque density gradient centrifugation and cryopreserved in liquid nitrogen vapor phase. Purity and quantity of every magnetically sorted T cell population were checked by analytical flow cytometry. From each sorted fraction, genomic DNA was isolated and quantified by UV absorbance on a Nanodrop 2000c.

Sequencing input: naive CD4+ T cells from PBMCs. In the paper's terms, the cell subset or site label means: CD45RA+ positively selected. Recombination connected TRBV5-1 to TRBJ2-3; 10 of the junction bases match TRBD1. The source is a man in his late teens or twenties in good health. Some clones in this sample may be carry-over from other donors' samples. For the CDR3, the sequence is CASSLVGTGVSTDTQYF. In nucleotide form, the sequence is TGCGCCAGCAGCTTGGTGGGGACAGGGGTCAGCACAGATACGCAGTATTTT.